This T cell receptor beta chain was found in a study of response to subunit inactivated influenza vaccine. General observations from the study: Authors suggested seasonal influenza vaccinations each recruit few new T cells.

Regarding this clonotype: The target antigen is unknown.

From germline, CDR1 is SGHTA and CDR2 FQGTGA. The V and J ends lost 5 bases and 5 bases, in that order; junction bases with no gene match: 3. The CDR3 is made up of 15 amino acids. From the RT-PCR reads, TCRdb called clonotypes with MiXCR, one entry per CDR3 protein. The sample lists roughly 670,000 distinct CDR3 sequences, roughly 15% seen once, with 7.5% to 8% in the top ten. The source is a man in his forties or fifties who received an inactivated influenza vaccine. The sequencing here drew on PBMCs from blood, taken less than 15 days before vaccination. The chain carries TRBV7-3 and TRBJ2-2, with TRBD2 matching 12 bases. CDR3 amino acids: CASSVLAGGTGELFF. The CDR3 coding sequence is TGTGCCAGCAGCGTACTAGCGGGAGGAACCGGGGAGCTGTTTTTT. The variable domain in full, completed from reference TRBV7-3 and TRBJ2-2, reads GAGVSQTPSNKVTEKGKYVELRCDPISGHTALYWYRQSLGQGPEFLIYFQGTGAADDSGLPNDRFFAVRPEGSVSTLKIQRTERGDSAVYLCASSVLAGGTGELFFGEGSRLTVL.